What follows are 14 T cell receptor beta chains derived from one specimen sequenced in a study of OX40 agonist ivuxolimab in advanced cancers. Only in-frame clones appear in the TCRdb table, and some are missing; sequencing was by immunoSEQ multiplex PCR. The sample yields 50,000 to 75,000 clones, 86% seen once. Here the sequenced sample was CD4+ or CD8+ T cells sorted from blood, taken in a trial of the OX40 agonist ivuxolimab. The receptors come from an adult with an advanced solid tumor such as melanoma, head and neck, liver or kidney cancer.

The chain is built from TRBV7-6 and TRBJ1-4, with 9 nucleotides matching TRBD1. Germline trimming cut 1 base from V and 8 bases from J; bases unmatched to any gene: 8. Germline lookup yields CDR1 SGHVS and CDR2 FNYEAQ. This CDR3 region has 16 residues. CDR3 sequence: CASSLEQGATREKLFF. The CDR3 region has the DNA TGTGCCAGCAGCTTAGAACAGGGGGCGACTAGGGAAAAACTGTTTTTT. Drawing the rest from reference TRBV7-6 and TRBJ1-4, the complete variable domain is GAGVSQSPRYKVTKRGQDVALRCDPISGHVSLYWYRQALGQGPEFLTYFNYEAQQDKSGLPNDRFSAERPEGSISTLTIQRTEQRDSAMYRCASSLEQGATREKLFFGSGTQLSVL.

V usage is TRBV19 and J usage is TRBJ1-1; no reliable D call. The CDR3 contains 14 residues. V was clipped by 3 bases and J by 11 bases, with 19 bases between them. Per the germline V gene, CDR1 is LNHDA and CDR2 is SQIVND (reference sequence). CDR3 DNA: TGTGCCAGTAGTATCGAAGGAGGGCCCCGGAGGGCTTTCTTT. Amino acid sequence: CASSIEGGPRRAFF.

V gene TRBV6-1 combines with J gene TRBJ1-5; TRBD1 matches at 9 bases. V lost 2 bases and J lost 8; bases outside the gene matches: 10. Germline values: CDR1 MNHNS, CDR2 SASEGT. The CDR3 totals 16 residues. The CDR3 DNA reads as TGTGCCAGCAGTGAAATGGTGGGACAGGGTTTCGAGCCCCAGCATTTT. It encodes CASSEMVGQGFEPQHF.

The chain is built from TRBV11-2 and TRBJ2-7; TRBD1 might be the D (6 bases). From germline, CDR1 is SGHAT and CDR2 FQNNGV. CDR3 length equals 14 residues. V was shortened by 5 bases and J by 7 bases, with 18 bases between the two germline ends. CDR3 sequence (DNA): TGTGCCAGCAGCACCCGGGACACGGACGGGGAGCAGTACTTC. Translated, it gives CASSTRDTDGEQYF.

The CDR3 protein is CATTTDGNIQYF. DNA of the CDR3: TGCGCCACCACAACGGACGGGAACATTCAGTACTTC. The chain couples TRBV10-2 to TRBJ2-4; D uncertain. Germline loops: CDR1 WSHSY, CDR2 SAAADI. V was clipped by 10 bases and J by 7 bases, with 14 bases between them. The CDR3 spans 12 residues.

This clone came up once. J is TRBJ2-5 and V is TRBV6-5; D call uncertain. V lost 2 bases and J lost 0, with 7 bases in between. The CDR3 runs to 14 residues. Germline V gene sequence: CDR1 MNHEY, CDR2 SVGAGI. CDR3 residues: CASSYGQYQETQYF. Written as DNA, the CDR3 is TGTGCCAGCAGTTACGGGCAGTACCAAGAGACCCAGTACTTC.

This clone was seen a few times. V is TRBV28 and J is TRBJ1-1; D remains ambiguous. Per the germline V gene, CDR1 is MDHEN and CDR2 is SYDVKM. The CDR3 is made up of 12 amino acids. The ends were cut back, 3 bases at V and 3 bases at J, with 5 bases in the middle. This CDR3 is CASSFRDTEAFF. The CDR3 coding sequence is TGTGCCAGCAGTTTTCGGGACACTGAAGCTTTCTTT.

The chain has TRBV10-3 and TRBJ2-1; D unclear. In germline, CDR1 is ENHRY, CDR2 SYGVKD. V dropped 2 bases and J dropped 5 bases, with 7 bases sitting between them. CDR3 size: 13 residues. As DNA, the CDR3 is TGTGCCATCAGTGAGGGGAATAACAATGAGCAGTTCTTC. It is translated as CAISEGNNNEQFF.

The count of this clone is one. This rearrangement joins TRBV11-3 to TRBJ2-7; D may be TRBD1 or TRBD2 (5 bases each). The CDR3 loop spans 12 amino acids. Germline assignment: CDR1 SGHNT and CDR2 YENEEA. V lost 5 bases and J lost 6, with 11 bases in between. This chain's CDR3 is CASSRGPLEQYF. In DNA form, the CDR3 reads TGTGCCAGCAGCCGGGGACCTCTCGAGCAGTACTTC.

V and J are TRBV6-6 and TRBJ2-3; TRBD1 agrees at 8 bases. The CDR3 is made up of 15 amino acids. The junction had 5 bases not matched to a gene; V was cut back by 4 bases and J by 2 bases. Germline V lookup: CDR1 MNHNY, CDR2 SVGAGI (reference sequence). The CDR3 nucleotides are TGTGCCAGCAGTTCCGGACAGGGACCCACAGATACGCAGTATTTT. Translated: CASSSGQGPTDTQYF.

This clone was counted once. The rearrangement uses TRBV7-2 and TRBJ2-5; D is ambiguous. Germline V gene sequence: CDR1 SGHTA, CDR2 FQGNSA. CDR3 length: 14 amino acids. V was cut by 1 base and J by 1 base, with 7 bases left in between. CDR3 protein: CASSLVASQETQYF. CDR3 coding DNA: TGTGCCAGCAGCTTAGTGGCTAGCCAAGAGACCCAGTACTTC.

CDR3 DNA: TGTGCCAGTAGCCCGGACCCGAGCTCTGGGGCCAACGTCCTGACTTTC. This sequence encodes CASSPDPSSGANVLTF. The rearrangement joins TRBV19 to TRBJ2-6; D is unresolved. This CDR3 is built from 16 residues. Trimming pared 6 bases from V and 0 bases from J, leaving 12 bases between. The germline V gene encodes CDR1 LNHDA and CDR2 SQIVND (reference sequence).

The rearrangement uses TRBV18 and TRBJ2-7; D possibly corresponds to TRBD1 (6 bases). Trimming removed 6 bases from V and 2 bases from J, with 11 bases in between. From germline, CDR1 is KGHSH and CDR2 LQKENI. The CDR3 is 13 amino acids. The chain's CDR3 is CASSSTGTYEQYF. The CDR3 DNA follows: TGTGCCAGCTCTTCGACAGGAACCTACGAGCAGTACTTC.

The chain has TRBV7-2 and TRBJ2-3; tentative D call: TRBD2 (5 bases). The CDR3 contains 13 residues. Trimming stripped 5 bases from V and 6 bases from J, with 12 bases between. The germline V gene has CDR1 SGHTA and CDR2 FQGNSA. CDR3 nucleotide sequence: TGTGCCAGCAGCCCGGAGCCTAGCGATACGCAGTATTTT. This codes for CASSPEPSDTQYF.